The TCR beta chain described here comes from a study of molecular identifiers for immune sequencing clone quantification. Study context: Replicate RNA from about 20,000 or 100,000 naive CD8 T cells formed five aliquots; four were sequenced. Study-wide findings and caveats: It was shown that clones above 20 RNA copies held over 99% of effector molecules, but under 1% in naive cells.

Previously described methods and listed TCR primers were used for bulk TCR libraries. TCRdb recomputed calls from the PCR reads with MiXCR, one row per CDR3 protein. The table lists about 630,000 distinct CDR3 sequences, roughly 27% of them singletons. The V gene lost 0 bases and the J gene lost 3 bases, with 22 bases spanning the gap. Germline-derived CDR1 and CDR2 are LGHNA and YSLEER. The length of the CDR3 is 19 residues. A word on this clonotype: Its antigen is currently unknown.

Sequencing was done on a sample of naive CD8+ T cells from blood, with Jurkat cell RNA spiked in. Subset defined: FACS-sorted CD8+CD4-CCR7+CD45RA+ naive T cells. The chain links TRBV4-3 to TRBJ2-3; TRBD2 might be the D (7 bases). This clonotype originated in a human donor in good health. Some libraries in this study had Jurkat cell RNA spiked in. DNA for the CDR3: TGCGCCAGCAGCCAAGAAGGAGGGGGTGTGGCGGGGGTAACAGATACGCAGTATTTT. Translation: CASSQEGGGVAGVTDTQYF.